This TCR beta chain was identified during a study of shared clonotypes between healthy human individuals. CD4+ cells were split into CD45RA+ naive and CD45RA-negative memory subsets. V dropped 4 bases and J dropped 4; count of bases not matched to a gene: 6. The germline V gene encodes CDR1 MGHDK and CDR2 SYGVNS. The length of the CDR3 is 16 residues. The DNA input per sorted-subset replicate PCR was roughly 0.2 ug, corresponding to some 30,000 T cell genomes. The assay was immunoSEQ multiplex PCR, and TCRdb's table has in-frame clones only and misses some. The sample has around 1.6 million clones, 95% to 99% seen once.

This receptor was taken from a man aged 25 to 40 in good health. The sample taken for sequencing was naive CD4+ T cells sorted from blood. Described subset: CD45RA+ positively selected. The chain employs TRBV25-1 and TRBJ2-1, with TRBD2 identical over 11 bases. The CDR3 is CASSGSGTSGYNEQFF. DNA of the CDR3: TGTGCCAGCAGTGGTTCCGGGACTAGCGGATACAATGAGCAGTTCTTC. Full variable domain (remainder filled in from reference TRBV25-1 and TRBJ2-1): EADIYQTPRYLVIGTGKKITLECSQTMGHDKMYWYQQDPGMELHLIHYSYGVNSTEKGDLSSESTVSRIRTEHFPLTLESARPSHTSQYLCASSGSGTSGYNEQFFGPGTRLTVL.